Reported below is one T cell receptor (beta chain). The sample holds a few counts of this clonotype. Its antigen remains unidentified. No quality values exist for individual bases; no much larger clone is one base distant. The sample comes from a study of patients and donors after allogeneic stem cell transplantation (dated by TCRdb to about 2020). Based on the germline V gene, the CDR1 and CDR2 sequences are SQVTM and ANQGSEA. The CDR3 covers 14 residues, taking in both the cysteine and the phenylalanine. The kept DNA is CDR3 alone, 42 bases in frame from the first base. Clipping removes 4 bases from V and 1 base from J, with 6 as the unmatched junction base count. Receptor libraries were prepared by RT-PCR. The sequencing machine was a NextSeq 550. TCRdb cleaned the public reads at Q25 with fastp, built clones with MiXCR and kept in-frame beta chains. Rows matching on CDR3 protein sequence are summarized as one entry with the most common DNA and genes. This sample gives 900,000 to 1,000,000 distinct CDR3 sequences in total; roughly 18% of them show up just once. Approximately 5.9% of the sample is held by the ten biggest clonotypes.

This TCR was sampled from a human donor who was either an allogeneic HSCT recipient or a stem cell or donor lymphocyte infusion donor (not recorded which). It is not recorded whose cells these are; they may come from a transplant donor. The sample consisted of blood, either unsorted or a sorted T cell fraction (not recorded which). Recombination joined TRBV29-1 with TRBJ1-1; TRBD1 aligns with 7 central bases. For the CDR3, the sequence is CSVVKGTANTEAFF. The DNA sequence follows: TGCAGCGTTGTTAAGGGGACAGCGAACACTGAAGCTTTCTTT. Full variable domain (CDR3 extended with the reference TRBV29-1 and TRBJ1-1 proteins): SAVISQKPSRDICQRGTSLTIQCQVDSQVTMMFWYRQQPGQSLTLIATANQGSEATYESGFVIDKFPISRPNLTFSTLTVSNMSPEDSSIYLCSVVKGTANTEAFFGQGTRLTVV.